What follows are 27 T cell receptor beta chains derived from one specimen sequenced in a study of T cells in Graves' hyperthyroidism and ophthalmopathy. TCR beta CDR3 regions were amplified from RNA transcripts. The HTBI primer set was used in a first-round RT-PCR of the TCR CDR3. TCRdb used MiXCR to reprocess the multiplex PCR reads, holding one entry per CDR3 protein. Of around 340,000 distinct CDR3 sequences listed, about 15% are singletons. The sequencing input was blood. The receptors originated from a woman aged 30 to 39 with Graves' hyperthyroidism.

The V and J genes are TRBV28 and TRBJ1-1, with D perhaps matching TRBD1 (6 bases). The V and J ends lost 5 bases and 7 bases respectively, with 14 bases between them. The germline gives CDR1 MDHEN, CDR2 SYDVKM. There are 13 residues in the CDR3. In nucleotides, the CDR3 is TGTGCCAGCAGTCGATTCCAGGGGTTTGAAGCTTTCTTT. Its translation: CASSRFQGFEAFF. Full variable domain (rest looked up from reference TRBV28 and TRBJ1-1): DVKVTQSSRYLVKRTGEKVFLECVQDMDHENMFWYRQDPGLGLRLIYFSYDVKMKEKGDIPEGYSVSREKKERFSLILESASTNQTSMYLCASSRFQGFEAFFGQGTRLTVV.

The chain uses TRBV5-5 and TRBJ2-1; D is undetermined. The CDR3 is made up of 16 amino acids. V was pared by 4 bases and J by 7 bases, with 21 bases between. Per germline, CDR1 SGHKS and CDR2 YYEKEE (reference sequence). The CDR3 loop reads CASSGVGPQESNEQFF. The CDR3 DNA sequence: TGTGCCAGCAGCGGTGTGGGTCCTCAGGAATCAAATGAGCAGTTCTTC. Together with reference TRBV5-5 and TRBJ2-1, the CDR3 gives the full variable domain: DAGVTQSPTHLIKTRGQQVTLRCSPISGHKSVSWYQQVLGQGPQFIFQYYEKEERGRGNFPDRFSARQFPNYSSELNVNALLLGDSALYLCASSGVGPQESNEQFFGPGTRLTVL.

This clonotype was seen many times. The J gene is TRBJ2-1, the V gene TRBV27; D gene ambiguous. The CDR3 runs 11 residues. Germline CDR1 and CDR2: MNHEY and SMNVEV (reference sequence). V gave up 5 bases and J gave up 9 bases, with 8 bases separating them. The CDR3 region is CASSLHSEQFF. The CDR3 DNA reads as TGTGCCAGCAGTCTTCACTCTGAGCAGTTCTTC.

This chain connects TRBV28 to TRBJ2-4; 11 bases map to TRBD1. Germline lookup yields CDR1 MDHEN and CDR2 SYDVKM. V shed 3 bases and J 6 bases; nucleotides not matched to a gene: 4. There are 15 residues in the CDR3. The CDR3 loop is CASSFPGQGGNIQYF. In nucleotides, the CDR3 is TGTGCCAGCAGTTTCCCGGGACAGGGGGGAAACATTCAGTACTTC. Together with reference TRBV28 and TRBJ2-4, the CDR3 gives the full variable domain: DVKVTQSSRYLVKRTGEKVFLECVQDMDHENMFWYRQDPGLGLRLIYFSYDVKMKEKGDIPEGYSVSREKKERFSLILESASTNQTSMYLCASSFPGQGGNIQYFGAGTRLSVL.

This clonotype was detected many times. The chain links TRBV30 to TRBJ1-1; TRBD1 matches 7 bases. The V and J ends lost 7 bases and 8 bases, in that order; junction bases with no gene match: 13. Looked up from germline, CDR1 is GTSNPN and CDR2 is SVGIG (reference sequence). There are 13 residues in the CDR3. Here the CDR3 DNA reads TGTGCCTCGTCAGGGGGGTATGGGCCCGAAGCTTTCTTT. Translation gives CASSGGYGPEAFF. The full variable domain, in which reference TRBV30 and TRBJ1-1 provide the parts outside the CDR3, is SQTIHQWPATLVQPVGSPLSLECTVEGTSNPNLYWYRQAAGRGLQLLFYSVGIGQISSEVPQNLSASRPQDRQFILSSKKLLLSDSGFYLCASSGGYGPEAFFGQGTRLTVV.

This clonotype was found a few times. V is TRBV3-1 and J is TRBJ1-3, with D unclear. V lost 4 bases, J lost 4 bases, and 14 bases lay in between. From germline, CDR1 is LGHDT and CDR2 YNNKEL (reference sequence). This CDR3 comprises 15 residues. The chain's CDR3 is CASSRMKTAGNTIYF. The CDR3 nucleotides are TGTGCCAGCAGCCGGATGAAGACCGCAGGAAACACCATATATTTT.

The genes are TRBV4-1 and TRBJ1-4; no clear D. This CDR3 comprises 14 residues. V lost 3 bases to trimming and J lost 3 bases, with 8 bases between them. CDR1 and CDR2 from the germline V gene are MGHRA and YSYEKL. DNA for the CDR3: TGCGCCAGCAGCCAGATGGGAGCTAATGAAAAACTGTTTTTT. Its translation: CASSQMGANEKLFF.

CDR3: CASRKQGADGYTF. CDR3 in DNA: TGTGCCAGCAGAAAACAGGGGGCAGATGGCTACACCTTC. This chain uses TRBV2 with TRBJ1-2, with TRBD1 matching over 9 bases. The V and J ends lost 6 bases and 6 bases, in that order; junction bases with no gene match: 5. CDR1 and CDR2 from the germline V gene are SNHLY and FYNNEI. The CDR3 totals 13 residues.

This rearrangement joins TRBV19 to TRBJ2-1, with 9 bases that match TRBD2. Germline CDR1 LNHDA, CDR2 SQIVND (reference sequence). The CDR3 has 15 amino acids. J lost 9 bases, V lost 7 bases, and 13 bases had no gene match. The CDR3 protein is CASNAQAGGRGEQFF. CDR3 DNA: TGTGCCAGTAATGCCCAGGCGGGAGGGCGGGGTGAGCAGTTCTTC.

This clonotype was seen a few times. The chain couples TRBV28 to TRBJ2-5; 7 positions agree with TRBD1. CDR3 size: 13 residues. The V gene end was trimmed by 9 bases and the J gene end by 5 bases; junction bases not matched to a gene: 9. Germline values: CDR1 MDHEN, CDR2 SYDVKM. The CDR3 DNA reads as TGTGCCAGTACCAAGGGGGCCTGGGAGACCCAGTACTTC. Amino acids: CASTKGAWETQYF.

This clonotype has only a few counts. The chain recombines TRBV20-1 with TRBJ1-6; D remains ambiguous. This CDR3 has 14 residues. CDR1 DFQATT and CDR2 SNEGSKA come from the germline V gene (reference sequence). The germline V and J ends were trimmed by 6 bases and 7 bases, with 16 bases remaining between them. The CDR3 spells CSAHPGDGNSPLHF. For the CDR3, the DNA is TGCAGTGCCCATCCAGGAGACGGAAATTCACCCCTCCACTTT.

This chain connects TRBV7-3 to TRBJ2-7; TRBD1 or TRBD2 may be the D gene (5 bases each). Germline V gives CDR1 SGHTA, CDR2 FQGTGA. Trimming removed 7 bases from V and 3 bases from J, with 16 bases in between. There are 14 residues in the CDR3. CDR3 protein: CASNLWDQRYEQYF. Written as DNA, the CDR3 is TGTGCCAGCAACCTATGGGACCAACGCTACGAGCAGTACTTC.

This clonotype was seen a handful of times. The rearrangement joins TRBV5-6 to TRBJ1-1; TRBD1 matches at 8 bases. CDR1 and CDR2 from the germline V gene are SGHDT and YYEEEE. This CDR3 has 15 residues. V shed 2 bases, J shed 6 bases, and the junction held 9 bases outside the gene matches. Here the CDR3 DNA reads TGTGCCAGCAGCTTTCGGACAGGGAGAACGGCTGAAGCTTTCTTT. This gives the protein CASSFRTGRTAEAFF.

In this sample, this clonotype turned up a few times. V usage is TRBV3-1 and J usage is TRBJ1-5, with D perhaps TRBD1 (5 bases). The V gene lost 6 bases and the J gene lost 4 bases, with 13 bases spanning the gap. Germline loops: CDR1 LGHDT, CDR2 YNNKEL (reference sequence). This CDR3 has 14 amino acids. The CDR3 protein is CASSGQGLNQPQHF. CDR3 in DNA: TGTGCCAGCAGTGGGCAGGGCCTAAATCAGCCCCAGCATTTT. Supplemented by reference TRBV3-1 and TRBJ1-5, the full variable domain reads DTAVSQTPKYLVTQMGNDKSIKCEQNLGHDTMYWYKQDSKKFLKIMFSYNNKELIINETVPNRFSPKSPDKAHLNLHINSLELGDSAVYFCASSGQGLNQPQHFGDGTRLSIL.

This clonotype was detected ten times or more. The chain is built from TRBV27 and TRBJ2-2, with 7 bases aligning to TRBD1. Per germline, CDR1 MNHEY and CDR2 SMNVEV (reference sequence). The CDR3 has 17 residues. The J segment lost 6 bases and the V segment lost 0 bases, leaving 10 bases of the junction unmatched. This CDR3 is CASSLSIKGATSGELFF. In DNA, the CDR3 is TGTGCCAGCAGTTTATCGATAAAGGGGGCTACCTCCGGGGAGCTGTTTTTT.

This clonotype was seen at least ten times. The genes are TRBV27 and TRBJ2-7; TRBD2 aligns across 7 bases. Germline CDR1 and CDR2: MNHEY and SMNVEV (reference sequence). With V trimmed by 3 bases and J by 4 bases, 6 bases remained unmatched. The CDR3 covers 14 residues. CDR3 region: CASSLGGGWYEQYF. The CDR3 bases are TGTGCCAGCAGTTTGGGGGGGGGATGGTACGAGCAGTACTTC.

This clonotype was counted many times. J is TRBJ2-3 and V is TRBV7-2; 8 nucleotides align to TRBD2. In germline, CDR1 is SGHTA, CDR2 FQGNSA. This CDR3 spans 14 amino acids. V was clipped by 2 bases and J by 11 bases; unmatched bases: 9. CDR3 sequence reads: CASSLLREALEQYF. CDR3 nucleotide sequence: TGTGCCAGCAGCTTATTGCGGGAGGCCCTGGAGCAGTATTTT.

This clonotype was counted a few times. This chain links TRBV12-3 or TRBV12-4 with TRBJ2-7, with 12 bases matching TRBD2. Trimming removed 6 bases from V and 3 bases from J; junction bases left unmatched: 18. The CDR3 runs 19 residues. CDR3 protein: CASSLLGRTSGAGGYEQYF. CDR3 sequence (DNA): TGTGCCAGCAGCCTCCTAGGGAGGACTAGCGGGGCCGGGGGCTACGAGCAGTACTTC.

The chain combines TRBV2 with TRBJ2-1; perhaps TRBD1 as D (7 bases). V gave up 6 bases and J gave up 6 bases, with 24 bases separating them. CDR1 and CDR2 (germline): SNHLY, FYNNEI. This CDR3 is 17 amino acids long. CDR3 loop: CASRGGPVSTSINEQFF. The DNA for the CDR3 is TGTGCCAGCAGAGGGGGCCCGGTCTCGACTAGTATCAATGAGCAGTTCTTC.

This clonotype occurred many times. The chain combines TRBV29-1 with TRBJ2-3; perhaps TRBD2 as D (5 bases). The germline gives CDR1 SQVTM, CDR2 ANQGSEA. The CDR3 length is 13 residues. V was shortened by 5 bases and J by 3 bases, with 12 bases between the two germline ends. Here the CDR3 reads CSVLEGGTDTQYF. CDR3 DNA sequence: TGCAGCGTTCTAGAGGGCGGGACAGATACGCAGTATTTT.

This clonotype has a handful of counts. The CDR3 loop is CSARSPASGGMGNEQFF. CDR3 bases: TGCAGTGCTAGATCCCCGGCTAGCGGGGGCATGGGAAATGAGCAGTTCTTC. The chain couples TRBV20-1 to TRBJ2-1, with 10 bases that match TRBD2. V trimming: 2 bases; J trimming: 7 bases; junction bases outside the gene matches: 14. CDR3 size: 17 residues. In germline, CDR1 is DFQATT, CDR2 SNEGSKA (reference sequence).

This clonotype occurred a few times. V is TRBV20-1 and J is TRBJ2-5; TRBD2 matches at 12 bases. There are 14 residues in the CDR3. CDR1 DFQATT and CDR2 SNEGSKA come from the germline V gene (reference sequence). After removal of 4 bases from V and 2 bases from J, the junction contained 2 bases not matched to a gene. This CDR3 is CSATSGRGQETQYF. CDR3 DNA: TGCAGTGCTACTAGCGGGAGGGGACAAGAGACCCAGTACTTC.

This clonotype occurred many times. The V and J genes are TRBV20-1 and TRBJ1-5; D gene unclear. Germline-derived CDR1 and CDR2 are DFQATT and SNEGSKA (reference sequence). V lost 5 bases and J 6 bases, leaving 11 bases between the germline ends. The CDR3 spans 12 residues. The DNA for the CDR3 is TGCAGTGCTCAGGACCGGGGTCAGCCCCAGCATTTT. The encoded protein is CSAQDRGQPQHF.

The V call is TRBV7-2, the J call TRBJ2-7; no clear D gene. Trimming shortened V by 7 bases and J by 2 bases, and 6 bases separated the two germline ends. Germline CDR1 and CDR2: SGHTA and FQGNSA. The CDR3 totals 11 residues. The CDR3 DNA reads TGTGCCAGCACCTCCCCCTACGAGCAGTACTTC. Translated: CASTSPYEQYF.

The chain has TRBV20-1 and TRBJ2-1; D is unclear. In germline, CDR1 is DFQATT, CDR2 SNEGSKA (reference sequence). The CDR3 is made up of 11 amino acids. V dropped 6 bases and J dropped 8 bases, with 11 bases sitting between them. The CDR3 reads CSAPGHDEQFF. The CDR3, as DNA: TGCAGTGCGCCCGGCCACGATGAGCAGTTCTTC.

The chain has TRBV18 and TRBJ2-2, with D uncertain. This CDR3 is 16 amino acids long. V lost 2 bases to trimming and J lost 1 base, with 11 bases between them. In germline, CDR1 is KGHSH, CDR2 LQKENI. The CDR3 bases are TGTGCCAGCTCACCAATGCAGACCATGAACACCGGGGAGCTGTTTTTT. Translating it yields CASSPMQTMNTGELFF.

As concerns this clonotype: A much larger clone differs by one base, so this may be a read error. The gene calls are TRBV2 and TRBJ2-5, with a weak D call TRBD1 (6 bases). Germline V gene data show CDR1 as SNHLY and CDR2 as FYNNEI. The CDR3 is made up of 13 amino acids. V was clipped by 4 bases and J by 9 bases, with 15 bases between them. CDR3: CASSGGGAEAQYF. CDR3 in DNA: TGTGCCAGCAGTGGAGGGGGAGCGGAGGCCCAGTACTTC.